Shown below are 10 T cell receptor beta chains from a single sample sequenced in a study of blood T cell repertoires in COVID-19. TCRdb's table, derived via immunoSEQ multiplex PCR, lists solely in-frame clones and lacks some. The sample has roughly 380,000 clones; about four fifths are singletons. Material: peripheral blood. The origin of the receptors is a human donor with acute or convalescent COVID-19. The donor label of this sample is uncertain.

The CDR3 is CASSRGGTSYEQYF. The CDR3 DNA is TGTGCCAGCAGTCGGGGGGGGACCTCCTACGAGCAGTACTTC. The chain employs TRBV6-5 and TRBJ2-7; TRBD2 matches 8 bases. Germline V CDR1 and CDR2: MNHEY, SVGAGI. This CDR3 has 14 amino acids. V shed 5 bases, J shed 0 bases, and the junction held 3 bases outside the gene matches.

This rearrangement joins TRBV11-2 to TRBJ1-3, with 8 nucleotides matching TRBD1. J was trimmed by 2 bases and V by 1 base; bases with no gene match: 4. Germline assignment: CDR1 SGHAT and CDR2 FQNNGV. There are 16 residues in the CDR3. The CDR3 is CASSLGLGQAGNTIYF. The CDR3 nucleotides read TGTGCCAGCAGCTTAGGTCTGGGACAGGCTGGAAACACCATATATTTT.

The chain joins TRBV11-2 to TRBJ1-5, with TRBD1 matching 9 bases. The CDR3 is 15 residues long. The trim removed 5 bases at V and 4 bases at J, leaving 6 bases unmatched. The germline V gene encodes CDR1 SGHAT and CDR2 FQNNGV. The CDR3 nucleotides are TGTGCCAGCAGCCAGGACAGGGGTTGGAATCAGCCCCAGCATTTT. Residues: CASSQDRGWNQPQHF.

This clone was seen a few times. CDR3 sequence reads: CASSLGSGDEQFF. CDR3 in DNA: TGTGCCAGCAGTTTGGGGTCCGGGGATGAGCAGTTCTTC. The rearrangement uses TRBV6-5 and TRBJ2-1; maybe TRBD2 (5 bases). The CDR3 has 13 residues. Germline loops: CDR1 MNHEY, CDR2 SVGAGI. V lost 4 bases and J lost 8, with 12 bases in between.

In its sample, this clone was seen a few times. This chain links TRBV6-5 with TRBJ1-4; unclear D gene. V was pared by 5 bases and J by 4 bases, with 5 bases between. Per the germline V gene, CDR1 is MNHEY and CDR2 is SVGAGI. The CDR3 totals 12 residues. The CDR3 DNA reads as TGTGCCAGCAGTCAAATTAATGAAAAACTGTTTTTT. This encodes CASSQINEKLFF.

This chain uses TRBV2 with TRBJ2-2; 14 bases align to TRBD2. Germline V gene sequence: CDR1 SNHLY, CDR2 FYNNEI. The CDR3 loop spans 17 amino acids. V was clipped by 6 bases and J by 0 bases; unmatched bases: 3. CDR3 DNA: TGTGCCAGCAGGGGGACTAGCGGGGGCCCGAACACCGGGGAGCTGTTTTTT. This translates into CASRGTSGGPNTGELFF.

In this sample, this clone turned up many times. This chain connects TRBV2 to TRBJ1-5; no definite D call. The germline V gene encodes CDR1 SNHLY and CDR2 FYNNEI. The CDR3 sequence is 13 residues long. V was trimmed by 6 bases and J by 2 bases, leaving 8 bases between them. Here the CDR3 reads CASRFTGNQPQHF. The CDR3 DNA reads as TGTGCCAGCAGATTTACGGGCAATCAGCCCCAGCATTTT. The variable domain in full, completed from reference TRBV2 and TRBJ1-5, reads EPEVTQTPSHQVTQMGQEVILRCVPISNHLYFYWYRQILGQKVEFLVSFYNNEISEKSEIFDDQFSVERPDGSNFTLKIRSTKLEDSAMYFCASRFTGNQPQHFGDGTRLSIL.

The gene calls are TRBV2 and TRBJ2-5; 7 bases match TRBD1. The CDR3 spans 15 residues. Trimming cost V 5 bases and J 2 bases; bases outside gene matches: 8. The germline V gene encodes CDR1 SNHLY and CDR2 FYNNEI. This CDR3 reads CASSMGQPRQETQYF. CDR3 DNA: TGTGCCAGCAGTATGGGACAGCCGAGGCAAGAGACCCAGTACTTC.

The rearrangement uses TRBV2 and TRBJ2-2; D remains unclear. V gave up 1 base and J gave up 0 bases, with 6 bases separating them. CDR1 SNHLY and CDR2 FYNNEI come from the germline V gene. The CDR3 consists of 15 residues. Here the CDR3 reads CASSEGSTNTGELFF. The CDR3 DNA reads as TGTGCCAGCAGTGAAGGGAGCACGAACACCGGGGAGCTGTTTTTT.

The J gene is TRBJ1-1, the V gene TRBV7-8; D might be TRBD1 (6 bases). CDR1 and CDR2 from the germline V gene are SGHVS and FQNEAQ. V was cut by 5 bases and J by 1 base, with 14 bases left in between. The CDR3 has 15 residues. CDR3 amino acids: CASSPVGGPNTEAFF. CDR3 DNA: TGTGCCAGCAGCCCAGTTGGGGGCCCGAACACTGAAGCTTTCTTT.